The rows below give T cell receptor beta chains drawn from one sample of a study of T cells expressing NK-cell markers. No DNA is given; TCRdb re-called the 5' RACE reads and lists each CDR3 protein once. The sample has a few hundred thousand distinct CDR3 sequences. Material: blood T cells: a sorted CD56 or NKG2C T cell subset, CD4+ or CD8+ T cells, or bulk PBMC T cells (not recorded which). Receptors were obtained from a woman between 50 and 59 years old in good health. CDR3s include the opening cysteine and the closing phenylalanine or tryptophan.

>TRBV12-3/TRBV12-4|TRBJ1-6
CASSPRETSPLHF
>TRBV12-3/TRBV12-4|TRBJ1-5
CASSFVGVNQPQHF
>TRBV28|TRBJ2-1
CASSSPGTSDEQFF
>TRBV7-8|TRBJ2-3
CASSPPGTRSTDTQYF
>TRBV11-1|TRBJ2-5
CASSLAPKGRYQETQYF
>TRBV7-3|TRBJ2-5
CASSLTSGTGETQYF
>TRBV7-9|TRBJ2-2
CASSSDGLPGELFF
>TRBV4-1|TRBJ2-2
CASSQVPLTSGTDTGELFF
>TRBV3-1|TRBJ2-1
CASSLRAGGPGEQFF
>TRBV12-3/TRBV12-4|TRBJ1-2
CASSVPGALRNYGYTF
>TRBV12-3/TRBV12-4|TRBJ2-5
CASSKTGIPWKKTQYF
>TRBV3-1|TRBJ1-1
CASSQHGGAFF
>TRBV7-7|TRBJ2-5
CASSLGGPRGETQYF
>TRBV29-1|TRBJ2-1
CSVQQGLNEQFF
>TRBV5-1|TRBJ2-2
CASRDRVRTGELFF
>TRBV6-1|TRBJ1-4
CASSETDRLEEKLFF
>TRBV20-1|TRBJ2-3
CSAHLSTGTPSTDTQYF
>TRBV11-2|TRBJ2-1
CASRAGGSSYNEQFF
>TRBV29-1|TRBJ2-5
CSALSALRETQYF
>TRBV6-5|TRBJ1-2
CASSVPGQGLGGYTF
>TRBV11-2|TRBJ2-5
CASSFSPGISKETQYF
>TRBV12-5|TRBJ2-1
CASGTLGGKQFF
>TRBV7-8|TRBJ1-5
CASSPDRGYQPQHF
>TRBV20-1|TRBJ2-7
CSARPGKSYEQYF
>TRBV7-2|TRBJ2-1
CASKTAGGLDYNEQFF
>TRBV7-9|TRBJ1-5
CASSLTGGGEPQHF
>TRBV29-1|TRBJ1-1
CSAEHLNTEAFF
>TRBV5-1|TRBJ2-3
CASSLDPSGTATDTQYF
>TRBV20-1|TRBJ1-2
CSASNGNYGYTF
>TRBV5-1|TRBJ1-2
CASSPSGTGRDGYTF
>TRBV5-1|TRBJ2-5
CASSHGLAGVLGETQYF
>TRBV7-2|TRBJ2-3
CASSRFPRTDTQYF
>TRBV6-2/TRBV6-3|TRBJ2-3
CASSYRGVAKTDTQYF
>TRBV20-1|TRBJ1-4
CSAKDENNEKLFF
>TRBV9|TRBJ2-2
CASSVGASRELFF
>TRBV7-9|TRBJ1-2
CASSARTDYTF
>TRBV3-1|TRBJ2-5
CASSQDPSNQETQYF
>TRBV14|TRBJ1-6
CASSQDRWRSSYNSPLHF
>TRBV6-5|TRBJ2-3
CATNRDSIWGRTDTQYF
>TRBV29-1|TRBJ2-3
CNAGVGQDTQYF
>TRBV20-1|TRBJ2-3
CSASRPVLSTDTQYF
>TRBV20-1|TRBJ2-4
CSARQGPDIQYF
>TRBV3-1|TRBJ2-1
CASSQEKLFGGNEQFF
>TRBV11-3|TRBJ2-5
CASRAGRGQETQYF
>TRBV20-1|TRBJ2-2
CSALQAGLAGGLGGELFF
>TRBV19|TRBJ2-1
CASRSRSGGNEQFF
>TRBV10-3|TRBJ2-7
CAISAGRSSYEQYF
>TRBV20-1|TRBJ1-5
CSARDAQGMGFNQPQHF
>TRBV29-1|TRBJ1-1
CSASMPGRRSNTEAFF
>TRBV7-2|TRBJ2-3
CASSSLAGVGDTQYF
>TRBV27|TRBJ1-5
CASSLSGKSGNQPQHF